This TCR beta chain was documented in a study of beta chain features in type 1 diabetes. Every bit of the isolated RNA underwent reverse transcription, so sequencing read expressed TCRB transcripts. Roughly 3.4 million reads per sample on average were obtained from naive, central memory and regulatory T cell samples. Data came from immunoSEQ multiplex PCR; TCRdb stores just in-frame clones and leaves some out. This table has roughly 380,000 clones, 20% appearing once. This CDR3 is 13 amino acids long. V lost 2 bases, J lost 1 base, and 6 bases lay in between. From germline, CDR1 is SGHRS and CDR2 YFSETQ. General observations from the study: More deletions and fewer insertions at VDJ junctions were seen in type 1 diabetes patients.

This clone occurred a few times. Its matching antigen is unknown. The specimen was naive CD4+ T cells from blood. The clonotype was recovered from a woman between 18 and 30 years old in good health. The rearrangement joins TRBV5-1 to TRBJ1-1; D is undetermined. This CDR3 reads CASSFQENTEAFF. In nucleotides, the CDR3 is TGCGCCAGCAGCTTCCAGGAGAACACTGAAGCTTTCTTT.